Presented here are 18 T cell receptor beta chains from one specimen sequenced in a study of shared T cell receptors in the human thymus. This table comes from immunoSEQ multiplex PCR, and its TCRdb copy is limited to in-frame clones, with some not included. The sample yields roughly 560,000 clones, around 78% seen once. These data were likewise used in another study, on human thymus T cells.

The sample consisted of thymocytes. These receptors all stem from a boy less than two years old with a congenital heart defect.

This CDR3 is CASSLMTRDLGNTIYF. In DNA, the CDR3 is TGTGCCAGCAGCCTTATGACCAGGGATCTTGGAAACACCATATATTTT. This rearrangement joins TRBV4-2 to TRBJ1-3, with a weak D call TRBD1 (5 bases). The CDR3 has 16 residues. Germline assignment: CDR1 LGHNA and CDR2 YNFKEQ. Trimming stripped 4 bases from V and 3 bases from J, with 16 bases between.

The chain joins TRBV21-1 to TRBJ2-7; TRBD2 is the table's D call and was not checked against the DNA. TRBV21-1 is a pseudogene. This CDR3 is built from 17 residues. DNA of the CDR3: TGTGCCAGCAGCAAAGGGCCCCTAGCGGGTAGTATCTACGAGCAGTACTTC. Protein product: CASSKGPLAGSIYEQYF.

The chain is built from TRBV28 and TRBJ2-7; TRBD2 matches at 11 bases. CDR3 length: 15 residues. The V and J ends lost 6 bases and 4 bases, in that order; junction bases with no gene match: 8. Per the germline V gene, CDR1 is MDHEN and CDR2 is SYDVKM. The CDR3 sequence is CASRPRLAGMYEQYF. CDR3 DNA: TGTGCCAGCAGACCTCGACTAGCGGGGATGTACGAGCAGTACTTC.

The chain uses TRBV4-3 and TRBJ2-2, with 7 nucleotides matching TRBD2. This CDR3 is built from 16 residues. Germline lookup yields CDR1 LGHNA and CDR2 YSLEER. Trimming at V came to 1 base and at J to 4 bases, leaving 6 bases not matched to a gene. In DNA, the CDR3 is TGCGCCAGCAGCCAAGGGGGAGTAGCGGGCACCGGGGAGCTGTTTTTT. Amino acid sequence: CASSQGGVAGTGELFF.

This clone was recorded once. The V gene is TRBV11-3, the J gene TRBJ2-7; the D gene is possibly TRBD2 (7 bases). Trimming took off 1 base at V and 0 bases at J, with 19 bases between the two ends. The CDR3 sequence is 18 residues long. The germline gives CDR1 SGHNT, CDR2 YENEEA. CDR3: CASSLGARGPLTSYEQYF. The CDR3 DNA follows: TGTGCCAGCAGCTTAGGGGCGCGGGGGCCGCTCACCTCCTACGAGCAGTACTTC.

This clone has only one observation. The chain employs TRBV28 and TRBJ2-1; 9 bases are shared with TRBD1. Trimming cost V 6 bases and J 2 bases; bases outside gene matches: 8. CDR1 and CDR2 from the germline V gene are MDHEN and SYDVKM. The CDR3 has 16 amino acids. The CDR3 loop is CASSPQGARTYNEQFF. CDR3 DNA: TGTGCCAGCAGCCCACAGGGGGCGCGCACCTACAATGAGCAGTTCTTC.

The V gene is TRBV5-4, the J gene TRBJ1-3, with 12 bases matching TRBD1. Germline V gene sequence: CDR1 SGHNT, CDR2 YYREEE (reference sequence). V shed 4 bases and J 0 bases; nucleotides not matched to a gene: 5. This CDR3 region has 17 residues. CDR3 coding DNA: TGTGCCAGCAGCCCGGGACAGGGGGCGAGCTCTGGAAACACCATATATTTT. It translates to CASSPGQGASSGNTIYF.

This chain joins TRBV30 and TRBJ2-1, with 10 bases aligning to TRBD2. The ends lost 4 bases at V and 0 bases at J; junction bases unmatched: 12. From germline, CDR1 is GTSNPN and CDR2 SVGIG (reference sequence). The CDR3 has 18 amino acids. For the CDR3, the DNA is TGTGCCTGGACTCGGACTAGCGGAGGGCCAATCTCCTACAATGAGCAGTTCTTC. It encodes CAWTRTSGGPISYNEQFF.

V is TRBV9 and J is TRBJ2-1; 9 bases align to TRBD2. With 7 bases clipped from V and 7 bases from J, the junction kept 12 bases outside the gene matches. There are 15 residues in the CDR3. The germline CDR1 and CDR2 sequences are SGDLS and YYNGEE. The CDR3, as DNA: TGTGCCAGCGCGGAGGAGGAGCGGGAGGTTAATGAGCAGTTCTTC. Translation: CASAEEEREVNEQFF.

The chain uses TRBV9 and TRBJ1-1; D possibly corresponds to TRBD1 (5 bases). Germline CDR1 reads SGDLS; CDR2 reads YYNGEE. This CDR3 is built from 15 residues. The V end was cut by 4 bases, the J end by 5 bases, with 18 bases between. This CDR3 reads CASSRVGGAKTEAFF. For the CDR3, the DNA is TGTGCCAGCAGCCGGGTAGGTGGGGCAAAGACTGAAGCTTTCTTT.

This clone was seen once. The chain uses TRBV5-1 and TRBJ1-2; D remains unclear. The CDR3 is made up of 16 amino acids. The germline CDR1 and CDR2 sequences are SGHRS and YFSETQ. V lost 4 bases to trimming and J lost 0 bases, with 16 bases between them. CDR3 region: CASSPNPTVANYGYTF. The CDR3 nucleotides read TGCGCCAGCAGCCCCAATCCCACAGTAGCTAACTATGGCTACACCTTC.

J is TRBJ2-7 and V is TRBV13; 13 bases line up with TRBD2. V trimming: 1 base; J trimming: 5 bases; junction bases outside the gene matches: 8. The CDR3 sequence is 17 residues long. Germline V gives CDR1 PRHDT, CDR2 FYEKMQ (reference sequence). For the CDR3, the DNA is TGTGCCAGCAGCTTAGTGGGACTAGCGGGAAGCCTCCACGAGCAGTACTTC. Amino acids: CASSLVGLAGSLHEQYF.

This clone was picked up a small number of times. DNA of the CDR3: TGTGCCAGCAGCTCATGGTCAGCGGGACACCTCACCTACGAGCAGTACTTC. Its protein is CASSSWSAGHLTYEQYF. The gene calls are TRBV7-8 and TRBJ2-7; D is perhaps TRBD2 (7 bases). This CDR3 contains 17 residues. Germline loops: CDR1 SGHVS, CDR2 FQNEAQ. Trimming took 4 bases from V and 2 from J, leaving 21 bases between them.

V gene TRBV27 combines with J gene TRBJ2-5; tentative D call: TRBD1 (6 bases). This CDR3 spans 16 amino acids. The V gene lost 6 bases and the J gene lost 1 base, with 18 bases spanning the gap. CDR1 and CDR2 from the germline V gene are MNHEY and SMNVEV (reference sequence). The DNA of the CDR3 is TGTGCCAGCAGGCATACGACACCAGGGGCCCAAGAGACCCAGTACTTC. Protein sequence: CASRHTTPGAQETQYF.

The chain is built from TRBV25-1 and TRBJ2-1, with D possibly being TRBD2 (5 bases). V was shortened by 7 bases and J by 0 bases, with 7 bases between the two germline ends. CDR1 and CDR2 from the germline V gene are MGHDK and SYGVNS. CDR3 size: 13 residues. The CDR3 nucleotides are TGTGCCAGCACTGGGAGCTCCTACAATGAGCAGTTCTTC. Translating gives CASTGSSYNEQFF.

The CDR3 DNA is TGTGCCAGCAGTGAATATGAGGGCTCACCCCTCCACTTT. Translation gives CASSEYEGSPLHF. V gene TRBV25-1 combines with J gene TRBJ1-6; no clear D. This CDR3 has 13 residues. From germline, CDR1 is MGHDK and CDR2 SYGVNS. V gave up 0 bases and J gave up 10 bases, with 7 bases separating them.

CDR3 sequence (DNA): TGTGCCACCCAGGACAGGGACGAGCAGTACTTC. It is translated as CATQDRDEQYF. The gene calls are TRBV25-1 and TRBJ2-7; TRBD1 matches 8 bases. Unmatched junction bases numbered 4, after V lost 10 bases and J lost 5 bases. The CDR3 is 11 amino acids. Germline V gives CDR1 MGHDK, CDR2 SYGVNS.

The CDR3 DNA reads as TGCGCCAGCAGTGAGTCCGGACTAGCGGGAGGCAATGAGCAGTTCTTC. Amino acids: CASSESGLAGGNEQFF. The J gene is TRBJ2-1, the V gene TRBV10-1; 14 bases map to TRBD2. The CDR3 sequence is 16 residues long. Germline lookup yields CDR1 WNHNN and CDR2 SYGVQD (reference sequence). With 0 bases clipped from V and 6 bases from J, the junction kept 1 base outside the gene matches.